The subject of this entry is one T cell receptor beta chain. The CDR3 totals 13 residues. CDR1 MDHEN and CDR2 SYDVKM come from the germline V gene. Trimming took off 7 bases at V and 10 bases at J, with 17 bases between the two ends. This sample was included in a study of T cell repertoires in cytomegalovirus infection. TCRdb reprocessed the reads via MiXCR and lists one record per CDR3 protein. The data contain hundreds of thousands of distinct CDR3 sequences, roughly a sixth of them seen just once; the ten biggest clones take up about 12%. Sequencing was carried out using PBMCs. The chain couples TRBV28 to TRBJ1-5; weak D call: TRBD1 (6 bases). The receptor's source is a human donor in good health (CMV status not recorded). Some clones in this sample may be carry-over from other donors' samples. The CDR3, as DNA: TGTGCCAGCAAAACAGGGTCGGACCACCCCCAGCATTTT. Residues: CASKTGSDHPQHF.